This TCR beta chain appears in the sequencing data of a study of blood T cell repertoires in COVID-19. In the study overall: Sources were T cells, B-cell-depleted T cells, or PBMCs; the material itself was cDNA or gDNA.

CDR1 and CDR2 (germline): MNHNY, SVGAGI (reference sequence). The CDR3 spans 14 residues. The V gene lost 6 bases and the J gene lost 4 bases, with 15 bases spanning the gap. The authors' processing: Amplification from reference gene primers served as the basis for estimated nucleated cell counts. The assay was immunoSEQ multiplex PCR, and TCRdb's table has in-frame clones only and misses some. The DNA was the basis for D and trimming; V, J and clone size are from that table. The data hold 150,000 to 200,000 clones, with approximately 79% observed a single time. The sequence was obtained from a woman between 70 and 85 years old with acute or convalescent COVID-19. Source material: peripheral blood. V and J are TRBV6-6 and TRBJ1-2; D unclear. Here the CDR3 reads CASSRGYSPYGYTF. In nucleotides, the CDR3 is TGTGCCAGCAGCCGCGGTTACTCCCCCTATGGCTACACCTTC.